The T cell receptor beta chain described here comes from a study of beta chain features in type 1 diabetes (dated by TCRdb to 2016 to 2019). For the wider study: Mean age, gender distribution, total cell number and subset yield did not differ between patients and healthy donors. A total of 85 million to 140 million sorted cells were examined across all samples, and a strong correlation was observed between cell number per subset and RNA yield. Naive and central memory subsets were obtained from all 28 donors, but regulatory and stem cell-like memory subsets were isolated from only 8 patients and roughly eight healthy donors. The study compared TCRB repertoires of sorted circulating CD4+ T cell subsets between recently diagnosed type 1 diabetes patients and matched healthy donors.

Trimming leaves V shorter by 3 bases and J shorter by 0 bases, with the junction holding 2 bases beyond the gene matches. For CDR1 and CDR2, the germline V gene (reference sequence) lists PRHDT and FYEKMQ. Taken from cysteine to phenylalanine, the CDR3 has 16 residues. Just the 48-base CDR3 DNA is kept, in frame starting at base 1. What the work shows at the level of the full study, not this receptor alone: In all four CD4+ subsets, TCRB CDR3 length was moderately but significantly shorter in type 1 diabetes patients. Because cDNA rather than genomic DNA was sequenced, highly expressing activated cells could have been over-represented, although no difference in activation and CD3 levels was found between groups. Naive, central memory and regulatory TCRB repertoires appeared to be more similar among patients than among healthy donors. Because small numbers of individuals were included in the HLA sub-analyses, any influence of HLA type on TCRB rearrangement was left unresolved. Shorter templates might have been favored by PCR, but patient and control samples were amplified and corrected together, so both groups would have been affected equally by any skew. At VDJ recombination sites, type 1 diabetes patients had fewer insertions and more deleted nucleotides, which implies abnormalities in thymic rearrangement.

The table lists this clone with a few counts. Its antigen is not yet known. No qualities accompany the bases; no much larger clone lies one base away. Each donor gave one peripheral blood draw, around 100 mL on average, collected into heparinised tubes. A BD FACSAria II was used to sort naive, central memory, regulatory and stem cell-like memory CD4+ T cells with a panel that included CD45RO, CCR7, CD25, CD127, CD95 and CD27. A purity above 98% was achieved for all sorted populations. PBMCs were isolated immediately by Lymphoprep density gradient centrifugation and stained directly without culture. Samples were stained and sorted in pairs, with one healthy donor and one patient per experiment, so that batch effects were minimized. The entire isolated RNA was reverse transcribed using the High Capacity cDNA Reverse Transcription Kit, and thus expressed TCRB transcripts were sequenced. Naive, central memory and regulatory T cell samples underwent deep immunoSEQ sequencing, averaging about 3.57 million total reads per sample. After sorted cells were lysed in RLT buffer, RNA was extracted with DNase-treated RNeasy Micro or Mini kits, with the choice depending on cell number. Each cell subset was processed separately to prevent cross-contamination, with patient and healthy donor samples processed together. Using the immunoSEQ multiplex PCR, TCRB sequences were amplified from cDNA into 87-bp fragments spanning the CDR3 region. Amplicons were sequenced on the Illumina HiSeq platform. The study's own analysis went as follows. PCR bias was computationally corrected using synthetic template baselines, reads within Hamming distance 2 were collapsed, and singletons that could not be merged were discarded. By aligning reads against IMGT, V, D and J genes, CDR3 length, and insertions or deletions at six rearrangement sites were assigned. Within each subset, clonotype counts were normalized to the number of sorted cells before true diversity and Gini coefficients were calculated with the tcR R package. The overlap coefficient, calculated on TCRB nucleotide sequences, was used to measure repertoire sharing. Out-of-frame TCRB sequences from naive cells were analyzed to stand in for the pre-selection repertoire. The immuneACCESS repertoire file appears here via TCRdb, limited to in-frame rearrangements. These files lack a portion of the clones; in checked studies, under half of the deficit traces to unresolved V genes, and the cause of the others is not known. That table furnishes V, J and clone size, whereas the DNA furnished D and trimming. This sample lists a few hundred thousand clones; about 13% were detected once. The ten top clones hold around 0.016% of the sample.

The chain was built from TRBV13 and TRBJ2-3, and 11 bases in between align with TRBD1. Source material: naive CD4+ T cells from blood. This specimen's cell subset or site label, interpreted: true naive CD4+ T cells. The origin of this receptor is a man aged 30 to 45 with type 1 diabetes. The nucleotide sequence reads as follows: TGTGCCAGCAGCTTGGGGACAGGGGGAAGCACAGATACGCAGTATTTT. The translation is CASSLGTGGSTDTQYF.